The source of this TCR beta chain is a study of CD8+ T cells in alopecia areata. Concerning this clone itself: Gene names are the mouse ones. The read ends 4 residues shy of where the CDR3 ends; the end is completed using the germline J gene.

CDR1 and CDR2 (germline): NNHNN, SYGAGS (reference sequence). V lost 3 bases and J lost 1; bases outside the gene matches: 3. CDR3 size: 15 residues. CD4, CD8alpha, NKG2D, NKG2ACE and other markers were used to sort pooled cutaneous lymph node cells. cDNA prepared by RNA extraction and subsequent reverse transcription served as the template for sequencing. Measured with immunoSEQ multiplex PCR; TCRdb has only the in-frame clones, and not every one. The repertoire consists of 200,000 to 300,000 clones, none detected only once. The rearrangement uses TRBV13-2 and TRBJ2-5; 9 bases fit TRBD2. The sequenced material came from CD4+ T cells sorted from a lymph node. The clonotype originates from a C3H/HeJ mouse with alopecia areata. For the strain, the MHC haplotype given is H2-k. The CDR3 bases that were read are TGTGCCAGCGGTGGGCGACTGGGGGACCAAGAC. Amino acids: CASGGRLGDQD. The full-length CDR3 reads as CASGGRLGDQDTQYF.